These 22 T cell receptor beta chains originate from one sample sequenced in a study of T cell repertoires in cytomegalovirus infection. TCRdb redid the calling of the reads with MiXCR, one entry per CDR3 protein. The profile covers roughly 990,000 distinct CDR3 sequences, with less than 35% appearing a single time and around an eighth taken by the ten largest. Their specific antigens are unknown. This specimen was cultured CD8+ T cells from PBMCs, taken from culture after CMV antigen stimulation. The receptors come from a human donor in good health (CMV status not recorded). Some clones in this sample may be carry-over from other donors' samples.

V and J are TRBV10-3 and TRBJ2-1, with D perhaps given as TRBD1 or TRBD2 (6 bases each). The CDR3 covers 13 residues. Germline CDR1 is ENHRY and CDR2 is SYGVKD. V gave up 8 bases and J gave up 5 bases, with 13 bases separating them. CDR3 amino acids: CAIQQGGHNEQFF. The CDR3 bases are TGTGCCATCCAACAGGGAGGACACAATGAGCAGTTCTTC.

This clonotype was found a few times. V usage is TRBV14 and J usage is TRBJ1-2; 8 positions match TRBD1. V lost 1 base to trimming and J lost 5 bases; unmatched junction nucleotides: 9. CDR3 length: 16 residues. In germline, CDR1 is SGHDN, CDR2 FVKESK. CDR3 coding DNA: TGTGCCAGCAGCCAAGCTCTCAGGGGGCGCATTTATGGCTACACCTTC. The encoded protein is CASSQALRGRIYGYTF.

This clonotype was counted a few times. In nucleotides, the CDR3 is TGCAGTACTACAGGGTTTTCCGGGGAGCTGTTTTTT. Translating it yields CSTTGFSGELFF. V usage is TRBV20-1 and J usage is TRBJ2-2; D perhaps matches TRBD1 (6 bases). Germline CDR1 reads DFQATT; CDR2 reads SNEGSKA (reference sequence). V was shortened by 8 bases and J by 6 bases, with 13 bases between the two germline ends. This CDR3 contains 12 residues.

At least ten counts were recorded for this clonotype. The J gene is TRBJ2-1, the V gene TRBV27; D unclear. The length of the CDR3 is 15 residues. The ends were cut back, 2 bases at V and 5 bases at J, with 13 bases in the middle. Per germline, CDR1 MNHEY and CDR2 SMNVEV (reference sequence). CDR3 sequence reads: CASSLGSLRDNEQFF. The CDR3, as DNA: TGTGCCAGCAGTTTAGGCAGCCTAAGGGACAATGAGCAGTTCTTC.

V usage is TRBV7-8 and J usage is TRBJ1-6; 8 bases map to TRBD1. Trimming removed 6 bases from V and 8 bases from J; junction bases left unmatched: 12. This CDR3 is 16 amino acids long. Germline CDR1 reads SGHVS; CDR2 reads FQNEAQ. The CDR3 is CASRTHPAQGDSPLHF. Here the CDR3 DNA reads TGTGCCAGCAGGACCCATCCGGCACAGGGGGATTCACCCCTCCACTTT.

The chain recombines TRBV27 with TRBJ1-5; possible D gene TRBD1, 6 bases. Trimming removed 2 bases at V and 3 bases at J, with 14 bases between. This CDR3 region has 16 residues. Germline loops: CDR1 MNHEY, CDR2 SMNVEV (reference sequence). This CDR3 reads CASSLRGLRINQPQHF. As DNA, the CDR3 is TGTGCCAGCAGTTTAAGGGGGTTACGTATCAATCAGCCCCAGCATTTT.

V gene TRBV5-6 combines with J gene TRBJ2-3, with 7 bases identical to TRBD1. CDR3 length: 15 amino acids. Germline CDR1 is SGHDT and CDR2 is YYEEEE. V lost 1 base and J lost 2; bases outside the gene matches: 4. DNA of the CDR3: TGTGCCAGCAGCTTGAAGGACAGGTACACAGATACGCAGTATTTT. This codes for CASSLKDRYTDTQYF.

This clonotype showed up just a few times. V and J are TRBV6-6 and TRBJ2-3; unclear D gene. This CDR3 spans 17 amino acids. CDR1 is MNHNY, CDR2 SVGAGI, per germline (reference sequence). The V and J ends lost 2 bases and 0 bases respectively, with 15 bases between them. This CDR3 reads CASSYPESGSSTDTQYF. CDR3 DNA sequence: TGTGCCAGCAGTTACCCCGAATCTGGCTCTAGCACAGATACGCAGTATTTT.

This clonotype has a count of ten or more. The chain joins TRBV7-3 to TRBJ2-1; possibly TRBD1 for D (7 bases). Germline CDR1 is SGHTA and CDR2 is FQGTGA. This CDR3 has 15 residues. The V end was cut by 3 bases, the J end by 0 bases, with 9 bases between. The CDR3 DNA reads TGTGCCAGCAGCTTGCAGGGGGGCTCCTACAATGAGCAGTTCTTC. Amino acids: CASSLQGGSYNEQFF.

This clonotype was counted only a few times. The rearrangement uses TRBV24-1 and TRBJ2-1; D possibly uses TRBD1 or TRBD2 (5 bases each). Per the germline V gene, CDR1 is KGHDR and CDR2 is SFDVKD. The CDR3 loop spans 14 amino acids. The germline V and J ends were trimmed by 10 bases and 7 bases, with 19 bases remaining between them. The CDR3 region has the DNA TGTGCCACTACCGGGACCGAAGCAGGGAATGAGCAGTTCTTC. It translates to CATTGTEAGNEQFF.

This clonotype has a count of ten or more. V is TRBV6-5 and J is TRBJ2-3, with 7 bases aligning to TRBD1. Per germline, CDR1 MNHEY and CDR2 SVGAGI. Trimming removed 5 bases from V and 4 bases from J; junction bases left unmatched: 9. This CDR3 is 15 amino acids long. In DNA form, the CDR3 reads TGTGCCAGCAGTACCGGGACAGAAGTCCCAGATACGCAGTATTTT. Protein product: CASSTGTEVPDTQYF.

J is TRBJ2-5 and V is TRBV10-3; 15 bases are shared with TRBD2. This CDR3 region has 16 residues. Per the germline V gene, CDR1 is ENHRY and CDR2 is SYGVKD. The V gene end was trimmed by 6 bases and the J gene end by 6 bases; junction bases not matched to a gene: 8. In DNA form, the CDR3 reads TGTGCCATCAGAAGGACTAGCGGGGGGGCCCAGCAGACCCAGTACTTC. This codes for CAIRRTSGGAQQTQYF.

V gene TRBV29-1 combines with J gene TRBJ1-1; 9 bases agree with TRBD1. The CDR3 length is 13 residues. V shed 7 bases and J 2 bases; nucleotides not matched to a gene: 5. Germline CDR1 reads SQVTM; CDR2 reads ANQGSEA. CDR3 nucleotides: TGCAGCGCTCAACAGGGGGCAAACACTGAAGCTTTCTTT. Translation gives CSAQQGANTEAFF.

V and J are TRBV4-1 and TRBJ2-1; D not resolved. This CDR3 spans 14 amino acids. Germline CDR1 MGHRA, CDR2 YSYEKL. Trimming pared 0 bases from V and 5 bases from J, leaving 8 bases between. The CDR3 bases are TGCGCCAGCAGCCAAGAAATGGGGAACAATGAGCAGTTCTTC. Its protein is CASSQEMGNNEQFF.

This chain uses TRBV4-1 with TRBJ2-3; TRBD2 matches at 8 bases. The germline gives CDR1 MGHRA, CDR2 YSYEKL. The CDR3 is 18 residues long. With V trimmed by 6 bases and J by 2 bases, 16 bases remained unmatched. The CDR3: CASSLQIGRLANTDTQYF. The CDR3 DNA reads as TGCGCCAGCAGTCTCCAAATCGGAAGACTAGCGAACACAGATACGCAGTATTTT.

This chain connects TRBV5-1 to TRBJ1-2; no clear D. The ends were cut back, 4 bases at V and 6 bases at J, with 16 bases in the middle. The CDR3 spans 14 residues. CDR1 and CDR2 (germline): SGHRS, YFSETQ. CDR3 in amino acids: CASSLRGRLNGYTF. The CDR3 DNA sequence: TGCGCCAGCAGCCTACGAGGGAGGTTAAATGGCTACACCTTC.

The rearrangement joins TRBV4-1 to TRBJ2-1; 11 bases are shared with TRBD2. The CDR3 length is 15 residues. Germline CDR1 and CDR2: MGHRA and YSYEKL. Trimming removed 2 bases from V and 8 bases from J; junction bases left unmatched: 5. The chain's CDR3 is CASSQTIAGGDEQFF. For the CDR3, the DNA is TGCGCCAGCAGCCAAACTATAGCGGGAGGGGATGAGCAGTTCTTC.

There are a few counts of this clonotype. The V and J genes are TRBV7-6 and TRBJ2-5, with D perhaps matching TRBD1 or TRBD2 (6 bases each). Looked up from germline, CDR1 is SGHVS and CDR2 is FNYEAQ. The CDR3 is made up of 17 amino acids. Trimming left V 1 base short and J 4 bases short, with 19 bases between. CDR3 loop: CASSLGPKGGAGETQYF. As DNA, the CDR3 is TGTGCCAGCAGCTTAGGACCCAAGGGGGGCGCAGGAGAGACCCAGTACTTC. Together with reference TRBV7-6 and TRBJ2-5, the CDR3 gives the full variable domain: GAGVSQSPRYKVTKRGQDVALRCDPISGHVSLYWYRQALGQGPEFLTYFNYEAQQDKSGLPNDRFSAERPEGSISTLTIQRTEQRDSAMYRCASSLGPKGGAGETQYFGPGTRLLVL.

This chain links TRBV6-2 or TRBV6-3 with TRBJ2-3; 12 nucleotides align to TRBD2. The CDR3 sequence is 16 residues long. Germline values: CDR1 MNHEY, CDR2 SVGEGT. V was pared by 1 base and J by 3 bases, with 2 bases of the junction left unmatched. The CDR3 protein is CASSYLGLAGTDTQYF. In nucleotides, the CDR3 is TGTGCCAGCAGTTACTTAGGACTAGCGGGGACAGATACGCAGTATTTT.

This clonotype was seen many times. V gene TRBV7-2 combines with J gene TRBJ1-2, with 7 bases identical to TRBD1. Germline CDR1 is SGHTA and CDR2 is FQGNSA. V trimming: 4 bases; J trimming: 8 bases; junction bases outside the gene matches: 13. The CDR3 spans 15 residues. The CDR3 coding sequence is TGTGCCAGCAGCTCTCACGGACAGGATGGTGGCGGCTACACCTTC. It translates to CASSSHGQDGGGYTF.

There are many counts of this clonotype. This chain links TRBV12-3 or TRBV12-4 with TRBJ1-2; 10 bases line up with TRBD1. The CDR3 has 13 residues. The ends lost 6 bases at V and 8 bases at J; junction bases unmatched: 6. The DNA for the CDR3 is TGTGCCAGCAGCCGGACAGGGGGATACGGCTACACCTTC. Amino acid sequence: CASSRTGGYGYTF.

This chain connects TRBV20-1 to TRBJ1-5; 8 bases fit TRBD1. The V segment lost 5 bases and the J segment 3 bases; nucleotides outside the gene matches: 3. Germline lookup yields CDR1 DFQATT and CDR2 SNEGSKA (reference sequence). This CDR3 contains 13 residues. The CDR3 DNA reads TGCAGTGCTTGGACAGGGATCAATCAGCCCCAGCATTTT. This codes for CSAWTGINQPQHF.